This T cell receptor (beta chain) was identified during a study of T cell repertoires in cytomegalovirus infection. This clonotype came up many times. TCRdb called the reads again in MiXCR, with one record for every CDR3 protein. The sample shows around 450,000 distinct CDR3 sequences, around 11% of them seen only once. Material for sequencing was PBMCs. The sequence was obtained from a human donor in good health (CMV status not recorded). Some clones in this sample may be carry-over from other donors' samples.

The CDR3 here is CASSSPQDRGSPLHF. The CDR3 coding sequence is TGTGCCAGCAGTTCCCCTCAGGATAGAGGTTCACCCCTCCACTTT. V is TRBV12-3 or TRBV12-4 and J is TRBJ1-6; the D is unclear. The CDR3 sequence is 15 residues long. The germline V and J ends were trimmed by 4 bases and 9 bases, with 16 bases remaining between them.